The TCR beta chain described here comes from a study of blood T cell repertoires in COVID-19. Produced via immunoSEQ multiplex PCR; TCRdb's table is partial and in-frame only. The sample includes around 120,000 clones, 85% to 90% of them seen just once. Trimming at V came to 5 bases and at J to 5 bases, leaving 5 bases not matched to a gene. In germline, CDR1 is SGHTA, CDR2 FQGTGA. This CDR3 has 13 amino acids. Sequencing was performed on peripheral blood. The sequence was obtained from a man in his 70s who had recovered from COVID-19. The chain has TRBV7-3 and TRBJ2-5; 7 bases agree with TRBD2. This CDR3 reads CASSRGEGETQYF. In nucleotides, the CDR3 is TGTGCCAGCAGCCGAGGGGAGGGGGAGACCCAGTACTTC.